The entry that follows covers one TCR beta chain sequence. The record originates from a study of blood T cell repertoires in COVID-19. Each participant's cohort was designated according to participant-reported clinical history. Profiled with immunoSEQ multiplex PCR; TCRdb holds only in-frame clones, not every one. The sample carries 140,000 to 150,000 clones, about nine tenths recorded once. The clonotype originates from a middle-aged woman who had been exposed to COVID-19. The sequencing input was PBMCs or T cells enriched from blood (not recorded which).

CDR3 in DNA: TGCGCCAGCAGTGACCGGCCGGGACAGGCTTACGTAGAGCAGTACTTC. It specifies CASSDRPGQAYVEQYF. The V gene is TRBV10-1, the J gene TRBJ2-7; 8 positions agree with TRBD1. Germline loops: CDR1 WNHNN, CDR2 SYGVQD (reference sequence). The trim removed 3 bases at V and 7 bases at J, leaving 14 bases unmatched. This CDR3 has 16 amino acids.